A single sample is the source of the 3 T cell receptor beta chains below, sequenced in a study of T cell changes during pregnancy in multiple sclerosis. Produced via immunoSEQ multiplex PCR; TCRdb's table is partial and in-frame only. The table has about 57,000 clones, roughly nine tenths seen once. Sequencing was performed on CD4+ T cells from peripheral blood mononuclear cells, taken before pregnancy. Receptors originate from a female donor with multiple sclerosis, enrolled in a pregnancy study.

The rearrangement joins TRBV25-1 to TRBJ1-1; tentative D call: TRBD1 (6 bases). In germline, CDR1 is MGHDK, CDR2 SYGVNS. CDR3 length: 15 amino acids. V dropped 4 bases and J dropped 0 bases, with 12 bases sitting between them. The CDR3 region has the DNA TGTGCCAGCAGTGGCCCCGGGACACTGAACACTGAAGCTTTCTTT. It codes for CASSGPGTLNTEAFF.

The rearrangement joins TRBV4-2 to TRBJ1-1; no reliable D call. V was pared by 0 bases and J by 1 base, with 12 bases between. This CDR3 has 16 amino acids. The V gene's germline CDR1 is LGHNA and CDR2 YNFKEQ. The CDR3 sequence: CASSQEPAGRNTEAFF. The CDR3 coding sequence is TGTGCCAGCAGCCAAGAACCCGCCGGGAGGAACACTGAAGCTTTCTTT.

This chain connects TRBV25-1 to TRBJ2-7; 7 bases fit TRBD1. Unmatched junction bases numbered 15, after V lost 10 bases and J lost 3 bases. The CDR3 has 15 amino acids. The germline V gene encodes CDR1 MGHDK and CDR2 SYGVNS. CDR3 sequence: CATRGRTGQHYEQYF. The CDR3 region has the DNA TGTGCCACCAGGGGCCGGACAGGACAACACTACGAGCAGTACTTC.